The TCR beta chain described here comes from a study of blood T cells in healthy people across ages. The germline CDR1 and CDR2 sequences are MGHDK and SYGVNS. This CDR3 is 14 amino acids long. Trimming stripped 1 base from V and 9 bases from J, with 15 bases between. Sample-barcoded 5' priming and a J-beta primer mix drove a second PCR of about 7 to 11 cycles. TCRdb called the 5' RACE reads again in MiXCR, with one record for every CDR3 protein. The table has about 670,000 distinct CDR3 sequences, 52% seen once. V gene TRBV25-1 combines with J gene TRBJ1-2; D gene ambiguous. Sequenced input: blood. This TCR was sampled from a woman older than 75 in good health. The CDR3 region is CASSESVRFESYTF. The CDR3 DNA reads as TGTGCCAGCAGTGAATCCGTCCGGTTTGAGAGCTACACCTTC.